This TCR beta chain comes out of a study of cytomegalovirus exposure and HLA in healthy donors. This CDR3 region has 18 residues. Per the germline V gene, CDR1 is MRHNA and CDR2 is SNTAGT. V was shortened by 5 bases and J by 6 bases, with 26 bases between the two germline ends. 60 Vbeta and 13 Jbeta primers were used in PCR. Repertoires were generated with immunoSEQ multiplex PCR, while TCRdb's copy carries only in-frame clones and drops some. The data show 200,000 or so clones, about 79% seen once. This clone has just a few counts. The rearrangement joins TRBV6-4 to TRBJ2-1, with a possible D match to TRBD2 (7 bases). What was sequenced was PBMCs. This receptor was taken from a boy aged 2-9 years in good health and CMV-seronegative. The CDR3: CASSLMKVGGLICNEQFF. The DNA of the CDR3 is TGTGCCAGCAGTCTAATGAAAGTGGGGGGGCTGATCTGCAATGAGCAGTTCTTC.